This TCR beta chain derives from a study of CD8+ T cells in alopecia areata. The authors sorted CD4+ and CD8+ T cells from PBMCs. Of note for this clone: Its antigen is unidentified.

As the sequencing template, cDNA was produced by extracting RNA and reverse transcribing it. The protocol was immunoSEQ multiplex PCR, while the TCRdb copy is restricted to in-frame clones and leaves out a portion. The repertoire holds fewer than 150,000 clones, with 55% to 65% as singletons. General study results and limits: Scalp samples also yield sequences of resident alphabeta T cells from normal skin. Mice gave a clearer picture of TCR sharing than patients did, possibly for HLA-related reasons.

Looked up from germline, CDR1 is SGHRS and CDR2 is YFSETQ. Trimming stripped 0 bases from V and 1 base from J, with 8 bases between. This CDR3 has 14 residues. The chain carries TRBV5-1 and TRBJ2-7; D remains ambiguous. This receptor was obtained from a human donor in good health. The sample comprised CD4+ T cells sorted from blood. For the CDR3, the DNA is TGCGCCAGCAGCTTGGAAAACCCGTCCTACGAGCAGTACTTC. It encodes CASSLENPSYEQYF.